Listed below are T cell receptor beta chains from one sample, sequenced in a study of vaccination and CD4 T cells after COVID-19. No antigens are known for them. TCRdb passed the PCR reads through MiXCR, listing each CDR3 protein once. The table has approximately 17,000 distinct CDR3 sequences, less than 50% seen once; the top ten hold about an eighth. The sample comprised CD4+ T cells from blood, cultured in vitro. The receptors derive from a human donor who had recovered from COVID-19. Each CDR3 is given with its conserved first and last residue. The D gene is left open where the match is weak. Clone size is shown for a subset of rows, as once, few, many or a class of expanded clone.

>-|-|TRBJ2-7|TRBV2|14
TGTGCCAGCCGTGGTGTAAGGTCTCCCTACGAGCAGTACTTC
CASRGVRSPYEQYF
>few|-|TRBJ1-5|TRBV6-1|15
TGTGCCAGCAGTGAATCGAGGGAACGGAGTCAGCCCCAGCATTTT
CASSESRERSQPQHF
>-|-|TRBJ1-5|TRBV24-1|14
TGTGCCACCAGTGGTATTGGCCCCAATCAGCCCCAGCATTTT
CATSGIGPNQPQHF
>-|-|TRBJ2-7|TRBV7-8|16
TGTGCCAGCAGCTTAGCCAACAGGGCTGGGTCCTACGAGCAGTACTTC
CASSLANRAGSYEQYF
>-|-|TRBJ1-5|TRBV6-1|18
TGTGCCAGCAGTGAATTTCCGGTGGGTTTCTATAGCAATCAGCCCCAGCATTTT
CASSEFPVGFYSNQPQHF
>-|-|TRBJ2-5|TRBV27|15
TGTGCCAGCAGTCGACTCGGACAGTTAGAAGAGACCCAGTACTTC
CASSRLGQLEETQYF
>-|TRBD2|TRBJ2-5|TRBV20-1|16
TGCAGTGCTAGAGATCGTCCAGCGGGAGTGAAAGAGACCCAGTACTTC
CSARDRPAGVKETQYF
>-|TRBD1|TRBJ2-7|TRBV20-1|15
TGCAGTGCTCCAAAAAACCGGGACAGGGGGCGCGAGCAGTACTTC
CSAPKNRDRGREQYF
>few|-|TRBJ2-1|TRBV10-1|17
TGCGCCAGCAGTGAGTCGACGGGCCCGAGCTCCTACAATGAGCAGTTCTTC
CASSESTGPSSYNEQFF
>-|-|TRBJ1-2|TRBV24-1|14
TGTGCCACCAGTGATTACAGGACTAACTATGGCTACACCTTC
CATSDYRTNYGYTF